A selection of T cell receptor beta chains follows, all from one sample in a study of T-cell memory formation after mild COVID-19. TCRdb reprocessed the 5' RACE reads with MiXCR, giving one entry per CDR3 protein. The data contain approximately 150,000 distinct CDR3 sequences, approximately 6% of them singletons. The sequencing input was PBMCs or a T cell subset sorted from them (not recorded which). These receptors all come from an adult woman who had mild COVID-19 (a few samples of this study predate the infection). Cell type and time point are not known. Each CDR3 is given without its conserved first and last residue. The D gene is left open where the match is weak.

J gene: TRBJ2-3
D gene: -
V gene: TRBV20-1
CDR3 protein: SARGHRRSTDTQY

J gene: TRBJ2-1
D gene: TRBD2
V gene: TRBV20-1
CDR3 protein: SARWAGGLSSSYNEQF

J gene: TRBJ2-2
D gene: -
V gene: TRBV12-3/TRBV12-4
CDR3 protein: ASSLDGQLIGELF

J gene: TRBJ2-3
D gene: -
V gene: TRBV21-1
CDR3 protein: ASSKGPTGGATDTQY

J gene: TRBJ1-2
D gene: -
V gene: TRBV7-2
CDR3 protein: ASSGRTLAIGYT

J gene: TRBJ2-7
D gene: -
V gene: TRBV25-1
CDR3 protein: ASSEYGGSYEQY

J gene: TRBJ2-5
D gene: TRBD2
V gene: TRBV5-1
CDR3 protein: ASSLVAGGPETQY

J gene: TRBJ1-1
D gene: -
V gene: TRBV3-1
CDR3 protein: ASSQALREGEAF

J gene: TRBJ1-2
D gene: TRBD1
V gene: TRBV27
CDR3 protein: ASSLSTPRQGAPYGYT

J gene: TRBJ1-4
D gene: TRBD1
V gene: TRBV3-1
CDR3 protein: ASSQASATGIEKLF

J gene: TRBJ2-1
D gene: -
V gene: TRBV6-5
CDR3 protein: ASSRDGYYNEQF

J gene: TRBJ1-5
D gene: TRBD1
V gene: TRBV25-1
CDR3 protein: ASSDQGGTGGQPQH

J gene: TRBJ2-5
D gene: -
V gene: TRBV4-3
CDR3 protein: ASSRTRWRKETQY

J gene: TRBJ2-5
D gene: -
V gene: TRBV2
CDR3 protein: ASSAGAQETQY

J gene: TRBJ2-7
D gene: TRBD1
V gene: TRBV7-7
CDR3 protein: ASSLGPGQGAYEQY

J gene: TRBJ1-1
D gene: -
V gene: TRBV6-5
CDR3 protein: ASSYSSGQVKAF